These 26 T cell receptor beta chains came from one sample sequenced in a study of OX40 agonist ivuxolimab in advanced cancers. Profiled with immunoSEQ multiplex PCR; TCRdb holds only in-frame clones, not every one. This table holds more than 30,000 clones, about 92% found once. This sample comprised CD4+ or CD8+ T cells sorted from blood, obtained in a trial of the OX40 agonist ivuxolimab. The receptors originated from an adult with an advanced solid tumor such as melanoma, head and neck, liver or kidney cancer.

The chain joins TRBV30 to TRBJ1-6; D perhaps matches TRBD1 (6 bases). CDR3 length: 15 residues. V was trimmed by 4 bases and J by 8 bases, leaving 18 bases between them. The germline CDR1 and CDR2 sequences are GTSNPN and SVGIG (reference sequence). The CDR3 nucleotides are TGTGCCTGGACAGATATTAGCAAGGGGGATTCACCCCTCCACTTT. It translates to CAWTDISKGDSPLHF.

The rearrangement links TRBV6-1 to TRBJ1-1; D is possibly TRBD1 (5 bases). CDR3 length: 15 amino acids. Germline assignment: CDR1 MNHNS and CDR2 SASEGT. Trimming left V 6 bases short and J 3 bases short, with 17 bases between. Here the CDR3 DNA reads TGTGCCAGCAGCGTCGGCGGGGCGGGCGACACTGAAGCTTTCTTT. This codes for CASSVGGAGDTEAFF.

V usage is TRBV7-8 and J usage is TRBJ1-4; weak D call: TRBD1 (6 bases). V was trimmed by 5 bases and J by 13 bases, leaving 17 bases between them. CDR1 and CDR2 (germline): SGHVS, FQNEAQ. The CDR3 spans 13 residues. CDR3 amino acids: CASSPLTGYGLFF. The CDR3 DNA follows: TGTGCCAGCAGCCCCCTTACAGGGTATGGACTGTTTTTT.

The table lists this clone with a count of one. The V and J genes are TRBV5-8 and TRBJ2-5, with no clear D. The CDR3 has 14 residues. V was shortened by 4 bases and J by 5 bases, with 15 bases between the two germline ends. The germline gives CDR1 SGHTS, CDR2 YDEGEE. The CDR3 sequence is CASSPIDLGETQYF. CDR3 bases: TGTGCCAGCAGCCCAATTGACTTGGGGGAGACCCAGTACTTC. Full variable domain (outside the CDR3, taken from reference TRBV5-8 and TRBJ2-5): EAGVTQSPTHLIKTRGQQATLRCSPISGHTSVYWYQQALGLGLQFLLWYDEGEERNRGNFPPRFSGRQFPNYSSELNVNALELEDSALYLCASSPIDLGETQYFGPGTRLLVL.

The gene calls are TRBV6-1 and TRBJ2-1; D is tentatively TRBD1 or TRBD2 (6 bases each). V shed 0 bases and J shed 6 bases, with 9 bases lying between them. The CDR3 consists of 14 residues. Germline CDR1 reads MNHNS; CDR2 reads SASEGT. The CDR3 DNA follows: TGTGCCAGCAGTGAAGCGACGGGGGCCAATGAGCAGTTCTTC. It specifies CASSEATGANEQFF.

The chain has TRBV4-2 and TRBJ1-5, with D possibly matching TRBD1 (5 bases). V dropped 0 bases and J dropped 2 bases, with 8 bases sitting between them. Germline CDR1 and CDR2: LGHNA and YNFKEQ. The CDR3 has 15 residues. CDR3: CASSQDSRGNQPQHF. The CDR3 DNA reads as TGTGCCAGCAGCCAAGATTCCAGGGGCAATCAGCCCCAGCATTTT.

The rearrangement links TRBV15 to TRBJ1-1; D perhaps matches TRBD1 (6 bases). V dropped 0 bases and J dropped 7 bases, with 9 bases sitting between them. The germline CDR1 and CDR2 sequences are LNHNV and YYDKDF (reference sequence). The CDR3 spans 13 residues. CDR3 in DNA: TGTGCCACCAGCAGAGATAAGGACAGTGAAGCTTTCTTT. Translated: CATSRDKDSEAFF.

The chain links TRBV5-1 to TRBJ2-5, with 10 bases aligning to TRBD1. The CDR3 has 16 amino acids. V was clipped by 4 bases and J by 0 bases; unmatched bases: 6. The germline V gene has CDR1 SGHRS and CDR2 YFSETQ. This CDR3 reads CASSADRGPDQETQYF. The CDR3 DNA reads as TGCGCCAGCAGCGCCGACAGGGGGCCTGACCAAGAGACCCAGTACTTC.

The chain carries TRBV5-1 and TRBJ1-1; D unclear. From germline, CDR1 is SGHRS and CDR2 YFSETQ. The CDR3 totals 13 residues. Trimming took off 0 bases at V and 3 bases at J, with 6 bases between the two ends. The CDR3 loop reads CASSLDPDTEAFF. CDR3 DNA sequence: TGCGCCAGCAGCTTGGATCCGGACACTGAAGCTTTCTTT.

This chain joins TRBV6-4 and TRBJ1-3, with D hard to call. The CDR3 loop spans 13 amino acids. CDR1 and CDR2 (germline): MRHNA, SNTAGT. V was cut by 7 bases and J by 9 bases, with 16 bases left in between. The CDR3 region has the DNA TGTGCCAGCAATAAAACGGGAGACGGCACCATATATTTT. Protein: CASNKTGDGTIYF.

V usage is TRBV5-6 and J usage is TRBJ2-5; D gene uncertain. Germline values: CDR1 SGHDT, CDR2 YYEEEE. The CDR3 has 16 amino acids. Trimming left V 3 bases short and J 2 bases short, with 17 bases between. In DNA form, the CDR3 reads TGTGCCAGCAGCTCTATTTACGGCGGCGTTCAAGAGACCCAGTACTTC. Its translation is CASSSIYGGVQETQYF.

The J gene is TRBJ1-4, the V gene TRBV5-1; no clear D gene. This CDR3 is built from 13 residues. Germline lookup yields CDR1 SGHRS and CDR2 YFSETQ. Trimming removed 5 bases from V and 5 bases from J, with 10 bases in between. CDR3 bases: TGCGCCAGCAGTCCCGGACCAAATGAAAAACTGTTTTTT. Its translation: CASSPGPNEKLFF.

V usage is TRBV9 and J usage is TRBJ2-7, with 9 positions matching TRBD2. The CDR3 contains 16 residues. Trimming removed 0 bases from V and 3 bases from J; junction bases left unmatched: 7. CDR1 and CDR2 (germline): SGDLS, YYNGEE. CDR3 bases: TGTGCCAGCAGCGTAGGGCCTAGCGGGAAGAACTACGAGCAGTACTTC. Translating gives CASSVGPSGKNYEQYF.

DNA of the CDR3: TGTGCCAGCAGTCTAGCGGGGGTATACAATGAGCAGTTCTTC. Translated: CASSLAGVYNEQFF. The chain employs TRBV2 and TRBJ2-1; 10 bases align to TRBD2. This CDR3 spans 14 amino acids. CDR1 SNHLY and CDR2 FYNNEI come from the germline V gene. V shed 5 bases and J 4 bases; nucleotides not matched to a gene: 2. Looking up the rest from reference TRBV2 and TRBJ2-1 gives the full variable domain: EPEVTQTPSHQVTQMGQEVILRCVPISNHLYFYWYRQILGQKVEFLVSFYNNEISEKSEIFDDQFSVERPDGSNFTLKIRSTKLEDSAMYFCASSLAGVYNEQFFGPGTRLTVL.

The chain joins TRBV5-4 to TRBJ1-4; D is ambiguous. V was shortened by 0 bases and J by 8 bases, with 14 bases between the two germline ends. The CDR3 has 15 amino acids. Germline V CDR1 and CDR2: SGHNT, YYREEE (reference sequence). The CDR3 spells CASSLDPVKGEKLFF. The CDR3 DNA reads TGTGCCAGCAGCTTGGATCCCGTTAAGGGCGAAAAACTGTTTTTT.

The CDR3 sequence: CASRRGGARATGELFF. CDR3 nucleotides: TGTGCCAGCCGCCGCGGGGGGGCTAGGGCCACCGGGGAGCTGTTTTTT. V and J are TRBV7-6 and TRBJ2-2, with 9 bases fitting TRBD2. Germline values: CDR1 SGHVS, CDR2 FNYEAQ. With 8 bases clipped from V and 4 bases from J, the junction kept 11 bases outside the gene matches. The CDR3 runs to 16 residues.

This chain connects TRBV7-2 to TRBJ1-4; 8 nucleotides agree with TRBD1. Germline V gene lookup returns CDR1 SGHTA and CDR2 FQGNSA. V gave up 4 bases and J gave up 7 bases; unmatched junction bases: 8. The CDR3 consists of 15 residues. In DNA form, the CDR3 reads TGTGCCAGCAGCTCACAGGGGGGGTTTGGTGAAAAACTGTTTTTT. This sequence encodes CASSSQGGFGEKLFF. Full variable domain (missing parts from reference TRBV7-2 and TRBJ1-4): GAGVSQSPSNKVTEKGKDVELRCDPISGHTALYWYRQSLGQGLEFLIYFQGNSAPDKSGLPSDRFSAERTGGSVSTLTIQRTQQEDSAVYLCASSSQGGFGEKLFFGSGTQLSVL.

This chain connects TRBV5-1 to TRBJ2-2; D call uncertain. From germline, CDR1 is SGHRS and CDR2 YFSETQ. V was pared by 3 bases and J by 0 bases, with 6 bases between. The CDR3 extends over 14 amino acids. As DNA, the CDR3 is TGCGCCAGCAGCTATAGACCGAACACCGGGGAGCTGTTTTTT. Its protein is CASSYRPNTGELFF.

V and J are TRBV11-2 and TRBJ1-3; D call uncertain. V lost 0 bases and J 4 bases, leaving 10 bases between the germline ends. The germline CDR1 and CDR2 sequences are SGHAT and FQNNGV. This CDR3 has 15 amino acids. For the CDR3, the DNA is TGTGCCAGCAGCTTAGAGGACTCTTCAGGAAACACCATATATTTT. Protein sequence: CASSLEDSSGNTIYF.

The genes are TRBV9 and TRBJ2-1; D remains unclear. The CDR3 extends over 15 amino acids. The germline CDR1 and CDR2 sequences are SGDLS and YYNGEE. The V gene lost 0 bases and the J gene lost 4 bases, with 11 bases spanning the gap. In nucleotides, the CDR3 is TGTGCCAGCAGCGTAGCCCAAGACCCATACAATGAGCAGTTCTTC. Translation: CASSVAQDPYNEQFF.

This clone was picked up a small number of times. The chain recombines TRBV7-7 with TRBJ2-2; 7 positions agree with TRBD2. The CDR3 consists of 15 residues. Germline lookup yields CDR1 SSHAT and CDR2 FNYEAQ (reference sequence). Trimming cost V 6 bases and J 4 bases; bases outside gene matches: 8. In DNA, the CDR3 is TGTGCCAGCAGAGACGCGGGGGTGCTCACCGGGGAGCTGTTTTTT. Translation: CASRDAGVLTGELFF.

The CDR3 coding sequence is TGTGCCAGCTCACCAAAGGGGAACACTGAAGCTTTCTTT. The encoded protein is CASSPKGNTEAFF. The chain recombines TRBV18 with TRBJ1-1; D is unclear. Germline lookup yields CDR1 KGHSH and CDR2 LQKENI. V dropped 2 bases and J dropped 1 base, with 5 bases sitting between them. CDR3 length: 13 amino acids.

This chain uses TRBV29-1 with TRBJ2-5; unclear D gene. Near its end, the DNA agrees better with TRBJ2-7, so the J call may be wrong. CDR1 is SQVTM, CDR2 ANQGSEA, per germline. The CDR3 contains 10 residues. Here the CDR3 DNA reads TGCAGCGTTGTAAGGGACGAGCAGTACTTC. Translation gives CSVVRDEQYF.

V gene TRBV5-1 combines with J gene TRBJ1-3; no clear D gene. The CDR3 is 15 residues long. Trimming left V 3 bases short and J 4 bases short, with 14 bases between. The germline V gene has CDR1 SGHRS and CDR2 YFSETQ. This CDR3 is CASSSGTSGGNTIYF. The CDR3 bases are TGCGCCAGCAGCTCGGGAACTTCGGGCGGAAACACCATATATTTT.

The gene calls are TRBV28 and TRBJ1-4, with TRBD1 matching over 9 bases. The length of the CDR3 is 15 residues. V lost 6 bases, J lost 8 bases, and 10 bases stayed unmatched. Germline CDR1 MDHEN, CDR2 SYDVKM. The CDR3 here is CASSRPTGGHEKLFF. The CDR3 DNA sequence: TGTGCCAGCAGCCGCCCGACAGGGGGACACGAAAAACTGTTTTTT.

V usage is TRBV6-6 and J usage is TRBJ2-1; D is possibly TRBD1 or TRBD2 (5 bases each). The CDR3 has 16 amino acids. V was trimmed by 5 bases and J by 5 bases, leaving 19 bases between them. CDR1 is MNHNY, CDR2 SVGAGI, per germline (reference sequence). The CDR3 here is CASSQSGSRIDNEQFF. The CDR3 DNA reads as TGTGCCAGCAGTCAATCAGGGAGTCGGATTGACAATGAGCAGTTCTTC.